This entry features one T cell receptor (beta chain) sequence. Its antigen is not known. J lost 7 bases, V lost 6 bases, and 6 bases had no gene match. Germline CDR1 reads SQVTM; CDR2 reads ANQGSEA. This CDR3 has 13 residues. This sample stems from a study of T cells in localized non-small cell lung cancer. Study-wide results and limits: A denser population of T cells in blood accompanied longer overall survival. Median approximately 61 top-100 tumor clones were shared with paired adjacent lung.

Method: immunoSEQ multiplex PCR; TCRdb's copy keeps in-frame clones and lacks some. The repertoire includes about 74,000 clones, around 84% of them detected once, and 1% to 1.5% sits in the top ten. This receptor was identified in a female donor of 60 years or more with stage I lung adenocarcinoma. The V call is TRBV29-1, the J call TRBJ2-1, with 10 positions matching TRBD2. The sequencing here drew on peripheral blood, taken before any cancer treatment. CDR3 residues: CSVSGGGINEQFF. The DNA for the CDR3 is TGCAGCGTAAGCGGGGGGGGAATTAATGAGCAGTTCTTC.